Below, 10 T cell receptor beta chains from the same sample are listed, as sequenced in a study of T cells in Graves' hyperthyroidism and ophthalmopathy. Amplified TCR beta CDR3 regions derived from RNA transcripts. When the TCR CDR3 underwent first-round RT-PCR, the HTBI primer set was used. Using its own MiXCR run on the multiplex PCR reads, TCRdb lists one record per CDR3 protein. The sample comprises approximately 590,000 distinct CDR3 sequences, about 15% of which are singletons, and around 7.8% rests with the top ten. Sequences were obtained from blood. The receptors here all came from a woman in her twenties or thirties with Graves' hyperthyroidism.

Only a few counts were recorded for this clonotype. The chain is built from TRBV5-1 and TRBJ1-1; D is perhaps TRBD1 (6 bases). The length of the CDR3 is 16 residues. V shed 4 bases and J shed 1 base, with 17 bases lying between them. Per the germline V gene, CDR1 is SGHRS and CDR2 is YFSETQ. The DNA of the CDR3 is TGCGCCAGCAGCCAAAAAGAACAGGGAGGGAACACTGAAGCTTTCTTT. This codes for CASSQKEQGGNTEAFF.

This clonotype was observed many times. This chain uses TRBV20-1 with TRBJ1-1; D may be TRBD1 (6 bases). From germline, CDR1 is DFQATT and CDR2 SNEGSKA (reference sequence). The ends were cut back, 3 bases at V and 1 base at J, with 12 bases in the middle. The CDR3 is 14 residues long. The CDR3 nucleotides are TGCAGTGCTAGGGGACATCTTACGAACACTGAAGCTTTCTTT. Its protein is CSARGHLTNTEAFF.

This clonotype was counted only a few times. The V call is TRBV30, the J call TRBJ1-1, with 8 nucleotides matching TRBD1. The CDR3 spans 15 residues. J gave up 1 base and V 8 bases, and 12 bases lay outside the gene matches. CDR1 and CDR2 from the germline V gene are GTSNPN and SVGIG (reference sequence). The CDR3, as DNA: TGTGCCGGAACGGCCCGGGACAGGCCGAACACTGAAGCTTTCTTT. Translating gives CAGTARDRPNTEAFF.

The chain uses TRBV28 and TRBJ1-6, with D possibly matching TRBD1 (6 bases). Germline CDR1 is MDHEN and CDR2 is SYDVKM. Deletions cut 2 bases from V and 6 bases from J, with 11 bases between. This CDR3 comprises 15 residues. The CDR3 DNA is TGTGCCAGCAGTTTAAAGGGCAGGGGTAATTCACCCCTCCACTTT. Translating gives CASSLKGRGNSPLHF. The full variable domain, in which reference TRBV28 and TRBJ1-6 provide the parts outside the CDR3, is DVKVTQSSRYLVKRTGEKVFLECVQDMDHENMFWYRQDPGLGLRLIYFSYDVKMKEKGDIPEGYSVSREKKERFSLILESASTNQTSMYLCASSLKGRGNSPLHFGNGTRLTVT.

This clonotype was seen repeatedly, ten times or more. CDR3 protein: CASSRADVGNNEQFF. The DNA for the CDR3 is TGTGCCAGCAGTCGAGCGGACGTCGGAAACAATGAGCAGTTCTTC. This rearrangement joins TRBV27 to TRBJ2-1, with a tentative D call TRBD2 (5 bases). This CDR3 has 15 amino acids. Trimming stripped 5 bases from V and 5 bases from J, with 16 bases between. Per the germline V gene, CDR1 is MNHEY and CDR2 is SMNVEV (reference sequence).

In its sample, this clonotype was seen many times. The CDR3 loop is CASSQQRGRQETQYF. Here the CDR3 DNA reads TGTGCCAGCAGCCAACAGCGGGGGAGGCAAGAGACCCAGTACTTC. The V and J genes are TRBV3-1 and TRBJ2-5, with 8 bases that match TRBD2. The CDR3 sequence is 15 residues long. In germline, CDR1 is LGHDT, CDR2 YNNKEL (reference sequence). V trimming: 2 bases; J trimming: 2 bases; junction bases outside the gene matches: 4.

In its sample, this clonotype was seen many times. This chain joins TRBV6-2 or TRBV6-3 and TRBJ2-7, with 11 nucleotides matching TRBD2. Germline V gene data show CDR1 as MNHEY and CDR2 as SVGEGT. V gave up 2 bases and J gave up 4 bases; unmatched junction bases: 10. This CDR3 spans 17 amino acids. This chain's CDR3 is CASSYPRLAGSVYEQYF. CDR3 in DNA: TGTGCCAGCAGTTACCCCAGACTAGCGGGATCCGTTTACGAGCAGTACTTC.

Many counts were recorded for this clonotype. V usage is TRBV7-3 and J usage is TRBJ2-5, with 9 bases that match TRBD2. The germline CDR1 and CDR2 sequences are SGHTA and FQGTGA. Unmatched junction bases numbered 7, after V lost 0 bases and J lost 5 bases. The CDR3 is made up of 16 amino acids. The CDR3 DNA follows: TGTGCCAGCAGCTTAACCCCAGCGGGAGGCCGGGAGACCCAGTACTTC. Translating gives CASSLTPAGGRETQYF.

The CDR3 reads CSAREDRSLGELFF. DNA of the CDR3: TGCAGTGCTAGGGAAGACAGGTCCCTCGGGGAGCTGTTTTTT. V and J are TRBV20-1 and TRBJ2-2; possibly TRBD1 for D (6 bases). Trimming removed 3 bases at V and 7 bases at J, with 15 bases between. This CDR3 contains 14 residues. Germline values: CDR1 DFQATT, CDR2 SNEGSKA (reference sequence).

The chain employs TRBV19 and TRBJ2-2; D possibly corresponds to TRBD1 (5 bases). V gave up 1 base and J gave up 7 bases, with 7 bases separating them. Germline V gene sequence: CDR1 LNHDA, CDR2 SQIVND (reference sequence). This CDR3 spans 13 amino acids. CDR3 sequence reads: CASSIAGFGELFF. The CDR3 DNA follows: TGTGCCAGTAGTATAGCAGGGTTCGGGGAGCTGTTTTTT.